The 21 T cell receptor beta chains presented below share a single source sample, sequenced in a study of CD8+ T cells in alopecia areata. The sequencing template was cDNA reverse transcribed from extracted RNA. The repertoire was sequenced with immunoSEQ multiplex PCR; TCRdb's copy has only in-frame clones and lacks some. Altogether about 200,000 clones are present, around three fifths being singletons, with the ten largest covering more than 0.4%. Specimen: CD4+ T cells sorted from blood, collected at week 0. These TCRs come from a human donor with alopecia areata.

This clone has just one count. The chain carries TRBV29-1 and TRBJ1-1, with unresolved D. The CDR3 length is 13 residues. In germline, CDR1 is SQVTM, CDR2 ANQGSEA. The V end was cut by 6 bases, the J end by 0 bases, with 11 bases between. CDR3 DNA: TGCAGCGTCCTACAACCTATGAACACTGAAGCTTTCTTT. Its protein is CSVLQPMNTEAFF.

The chain carries TRBV7-9 and TRBJ1-6; TRBD1 is a possible D gene (6 bases). Trimming stripped 5 bases from V and 6 bases from J, with 11 bases between. Germline-derived CDR1 and CDR2 are SEHNR and FQNEAQ (reference sequence). CDR3 size: 14 residues. CDR3 residues: CASSRLDSNSPLHF. Here the CDR3 DNA reads TGTGCCAGCAGCAGGCTGGACAGTAATTCACCCCTCCACTTT.

In this sample, this clone turned up a few times. The rearrangement joins TRBV7-2 to TRBJ2-3, with no clear D. The CDR3 spans 11 residues. Trimming removed 5 bases at V and 5 bases at J, with 5 bases between. Germline lookup yields CDR1 SGHTA and CDR2 FQGNSA. The DNA of the CDR3 is TGTGCCAGCAGCCGGTTAGATACGCAGTATTTT. Amino acid sequence: CASSRLDTQYF.

The rearrangement uses TRBV30 and TRBJ1-5, with a possible D match to TRBD1 (5 bases). This CDR3 region has 13 residues. The V gene's germline CDR1 is GTSNPN and CDR2 SVGIG (reference sequence). Between the trimmed V and J ends, which lost 2 bases and 5 bases, there was a span of 10 bases. CDR3: CAWSFGADQPQHF. In DNA form, the CDR3 reads TGTGCCTGGAGTTTCGGGGCCGATCAGCCCCAGCATTTT.

This sequence joins TRBV2 and TRBJ1-2, with D uncertain. Trimming removed 7 bases at V and 4 bases at J, with 13 bases between. Germline V gives CDR1 SNHLY, CDR2 FYNNEI. This CDR3 has 13 amino acids. CDR3 in DNA: TGTGCCAGCAACAACGACGGCCCCTATGGCTACACCTTC. Translated, it gives CASNNDGPYGYTF.

The chain employs TRBV5-8 and TRBJ2-1, with D perhaps given as TRBD1 or TRBD2 (6 bases each). V was pared by 2 bases and J by 3 bases, with 12 bases between. The CDR3 runs to 15 residues. The germline gives CDR1 SGHTS, CDR2 YDEGEE. CDR3 residues: CASSFSGAHYNEQFF. The CDR3 DNA follows: TGTGCCAGCAGCTTTTCGGGGGCGCACTACAATGAGCAGTTCTTC.

This clone occurred once. The V call is TRBV30, the J call TRBJ1-6; D is possibly TRBD1 (6 bases). Germline loops: CDR1 GTSNPN, CDR2 SVGIG (reference sequence). Deletions cut 2 bases from V and 9 bases from J, with 14 bases between. The CDR3 has 14 residues. The CDR3 region is CAWSPQGVGSPLHF. As DNA, the CDR3 is TGTGCCTGGAGTCCACAGGGTGTAGGTTCACCCCTCCACTTT.

This clone occurred a few times. The chain is built from TRBV29-1 and TRBJ2-7; a weak D match, TRBD2 (6 bases). Trimming removed 5 bases from V and 2 bases from J, with 13 bases in between. Germline loops: CDR1 SQVTM, CDR2 ANQGSEA. The CDR3 consists of 13 residues. The DNA for the CDR3 is TGCAGCGTTTTCCAGGAGGGTCCCTACGAGCAGTACTTC. Its protein is CSVFQEGPYEQYF.

CDR3 in amino acids: CASSEGQSYEQYF. For the CDR3, the DNA is TGTGCCAGCTCAGAGGGACAGTCCTACGAGCAGTACTTC. The chain links TRBV18 to TRBJ2-7; 7 nucleotides align to TRBD1. The length of the CDR3 is 13 residues. Looked up from germline, CDR1 is KGHSH and CDR2 is LQKENI. V trimming: 5 bases; J trimming: 1 base; junction bases outside the gene matches: 2.

The rearrangement joins TRBV29-1 to TRBJ1-1; D call uncertain. The CDR3 runs 13 residues. Trimming removed 2 bases at V and 5 bases at J, with 12 bases between. In germline, CDR1 is SQVTM, CDR2 ANQGSEA. CDR3 DNA sequence: TGCAGCGTTGAACCGTTAGTGGGTACTGAAGCTTTCTTT. It yields the protein CSVEPLVGTEAFF.

The genes are TRBV25-1 and TRBJ1-1; TRBD1 matches at 7 bases. V gave up 3 bases and J gave up 1 base; unmatched junction bases: 2. This CDR3 is 14 amino acids long. Germline V gene lookup returns CDR1 MGHDK and CDR2 SYGVNS. The CDR3: CASSDYRGNTEAFF. DNA of the CDR3: TGTGCCAGCAGTGACTACAGGGGGAACACTGAAGCTTTCTTT.

The CDR3 loop is CASSDMGGGDNEQFF. The CDR3 DNA reads TGTGCCAGCAGTGACATGGGGGGCGGAGACAATGAGCAGTTCTTC. This chain connects TRBV6-4 to TRBJ2-1; TRBD1 or TRBD2 may be the D gene (6 bases each). The CDR3 covers 15 residues. V was clipped by 2 bases and J by 5 bases, with 13 bases between them. Germline assignment: CDR1 MRHNA and CDR2 SNTAGT.

V usage is TRBV9 and J usage is TRBJ1-1; possible D gene TRBD1, 5 bases. In germline, CDR1 is SGDLS, CDR2 YYNGEE. Trimming took 0 bases from V and 0 from J, leaving 9 bases between them. CDR3 length: 15 residues. The CDR3 DNA is TGTGCCAGCAGCGTAGGGGGCCATATGAACACTGAAGCTTTCTTT. It specifies CASSVGGHMNTEAFF.

The rearrangement links TRBV30 to TRBJ1-1, with unresolved D. Germline CDR1 GTSNPN, CDR2 SVGIG (reference sequence). Trimming shortened V by 3 bases and J by 5 bases, and 16 bases separated the two germline ends. The CDR3 runs to 14 residues. The CDR3 coding sequence is TGTGCCTGGAGGGCAAGCGGGATTAGAACTGAAGCTTTCTTT. Amino acids: CAWRASGIRTEAFF.

V usage is TRBV7-2 and J usage is TRBJ2-7; perhaps TRBD2 as D (5 bases). This CDR3 is built from 13 residues. Trimming took 5 bases from V and 6 from J, leaving 14 bases between them. Germline-derived CDR1 and CDR2 are SGHTA and FQGNSA. The CDR3 loop is CASSAQIASEQYF. The DNA of the CDR3 is TGTGCCAGCAGCGCACAAATAGCGAGCGAGCAGTACTTC.

V is TRBV6-6 and J is TRBJ1-4; D unclear. Germline lookup yields CDR1 MNHNY and CDR2 SVGAGI (reference sequence). Trimming left V 7 bases short and J 0 bases short, with 9 bases between. The CDR3 length is 14 residues. CDR3 DNA sequence: TGTGCCAGCAAAGGGCTTACAACTAATGAAAAACTGTTTTTT. Protein: CASKGLTTNEKLFF.

V is TRBV29-1 and J is TRBJ2-5; no reliable D call. The J call may be mistaken, given a closer DNA end match to TRBJ2-7. This CDR3 spans 14 amino acids. CDR1 is SQVTM and CDR2 is ANQGSEA in the germline V gene. The CDR3 DNA is TGCAGCGTTGAAGATGGATGGCAGAGCTACGAGCAGTACTTC. Translated, it gives CSVEDGWQSYEQYF.

This chain links TRBV4-2 with TRBJ1-2; the match to TRBD1 covers 7 bases. This CDR3 spans 13 amino acids. Germline values: CDR1 LGHNA, CDR2 YNFKEQ. V was pared by 4 bases and J by 8 bases, with 7 bases of the junction left unmatched. In DNA, the CDR3 is TGTGCCAGCAGCCCCGGCGACAGGGAGGGCTACACCTTC. As protein: CASSPGDREGYTF.

The chain carries TRBV5-4 and TRBJ2-7; possibly TRBD2 for D (5 bases). This CDR3 is 15 amino acids long. The germline V gene has CDR1 SGHNT and CDR2 YYREEE (reference sequence). The V gene lost 3 bases and the J gene lost 0 bases, with 13 bases spanning the gap. The CDR3 sequence: CASSSQQRSSYEQYF. DNA of the CDR3: TGTGCCAGCAGCTCGCAACAGCGGAGCTCCTACGAGCAGTACTTC.

V is TRBV29-1 and J is TRBJ2-7, with D possibly being TRBD1 or TRBD2 (5 bases each). CDR3 length equals 12 residues. V lost 4 bases and J 5 bases, leaving 12 bases between the germline ends. Germline-derived CDR1 and CDR2 are SQVTM and ANQGSEA. The CDR3 here is CSVAGSRNEQYF. In DNA, the CDR3 is TGCAGCGTTGCAGGGAGTCGGAACGAGCAGTACTTC.

J is TRBJ2-1 and V is TRBV14; 7 nucleotides agree with TRBD1. Trimming removed 1 base from V and 6 bases from J; junction bases left unmatched: 12. CDR1 and CDR2 (germline): SGHDN, FVKESK. The CDR3 has 17 residues. In DNA form, the CDR3 reads TGTGCCAGCAGCCAAGTTTTTTGGACAGGAGCTTCCAATGAGCAGTTCTTC. Translation: CASSQVFWTGASNEQFF.